The clone carrying this T cell receptor beta chain has at least ten counts. The antigen is undetermined. This sample was included in a study of regulatory T cells in long-lasting Graves disease. Study-level results: Patients whose Graves' disease persisted exhibited lower TCR diversity than those newly diagnosed. It was in persistent disease that TRBV28, TRBJ1-2 and TRBJ2-5 were favored.

Sequencing libraries for TCR beta were prepared with iRepertoire HTBI primers and Arm-PCR of CDR3 regions. In TCRdb, the multiplex PCR reads were re-called with MiXCR into one record per CDR3 protein. The repertoire holds 250,000 or so distinct CDR3 sequences, with roughly a fifth as singletons. Time point defined: newly diagnosed GD, antithyroid drugs for less than 3 months. The TCR library used RNA extracted from PBMCs. Peripheral blood, at roughly 8.4 milliliters, went into EDTA tubes. CDR1 and CDR2 (germline): MDHEN, SYDVKM. V was clipped by 1 base and J by 5 bases, with 12 bases between them. There are 14 residues in the CDR3.

This clonotype originated in a female donor with Graves disease. The chain employs TRBV28 and TRBJ2-7, with D possibly matching TRBD1 (5 bases). This specimen was peripheral blood mononuclear cells (PBMCs), taken at new diagnosis, from a patient treated with antithyroid drugs. The CDR3 reads CASSLFPGKDEQYF. CDR3 nucleotides: TGTGCCAGCAGTTTATTCCCAGGGAAGGACGAGCAGTACTTC.